This paragraph reports one TCR beta chain. Its specificity is unknown. TCRdb keeps only in-frame clones here, not all; method: immunoSEQ multiplex PCR. The table lists 12,000 or so clones, roughly three quarters of them singletons. The data belong to a study of STAT3 mutations in large granular lymphocyte leukemia. Study-wide results and limits: At least one immunodominant TCR beta clonotype appeared in every T-cell large granular lymphocyte leukemia patient.

This CDR3 region has 14 residues. V gave up 1 base and J gave up 0 bases, with 6 bases separating them. Germline loops: CDR1 MDHEN, CDR2 SYDVKM. This sequence joins TRBV28 and TRBJ1-1; D remains ambiguous. Sequences were obtained from peripheral blood mononuclear cells. The TCR comes from a man aged 60-69 years with T-cell large granular lymphocyte leukemia. Some clones in this sample may be carry-over from other donors' samples. The CDR3 sequence: CASSLFDLNTEAFF. DNA for the CDR3: TGTGCCAGCAGTTTATTTGACCTGAACACTGAAGCTTTCTTT.